One sample yielded the 19 T cell receptor beta chains listed below, sequenced in a study of cytomegalovirus exposure and HLA in healthy donors. The PCR used 60 Vbeta and 13 Jbeta primers. The protocol was immunoSEQ multiplex PCR, while the TCRdb copy is restricted to in-frame clones and leaves out a portion. The sample lists 80,000 or so clones, roughly two thirds seen once, with roughly 4.9% in the top ten. The sequenced sample was PBMCs. The receptors stem from a man between 60 and 75 years old in good health and CMV-seropositive.

This rearrangement joins TRBV12-5 to TRBJ2-6; 11 bases fit TRBD2. The CDR3 consists of 19 residues. V was pared by 5 bases and J by 0 bases, with 9 bases of the junction left unmatched. The V gene's germline CDR1 is LGHNT and CDR2 FRNRAP. CDR3 bases: TGTGCTAGTGGTATCCTACTAGCGGGAGTTATCTCTGGGGCCAACGTCCTGACTTTC. Protein sequence: CASGILLAGVISGANVLTF.

The V gene is TRBV6-4, the J gene TRBJ1-2, with 7 bases fitting TRBD1. The germline gives CDR1 MRHNA, CDR2 SNTAGT. There are 14 residues in the CDR3. The J segment lost 7 bases and the V segment lost 4 bases, leaving 9 bases of the junction unmatched. CDR3 sequence: CASSVTGTASGYTF. CDR3 DNA: TGTGCCAGCAGTGTAACCGGGACAGCCTCTGGCTACACCTTC.

This rearrangement joins TRBV6-1 to TRBJ1-2; no definite D call. The CDR3 has 15 residues. V lost 4 bases and J 5 bases, leaving 17 bases between the germline ends. The germline gives CDR1 MNHNS, CDR2 SASEGT. CDR3 nucleotides: TGTGCCAGCAGTGCGTCGAGGACGGACTTTTATGGCTACACCTTC. It encodes CASSASRTDFYGYTF.

This chain uses TRBV9 with TRBJ2-3, with 12 positions matching TRBD1. Per the germline V gene, CDR1 is SGDLS and CDR2 is YYNGEE. Trimming at V came to 4 bases and at J to 3 bases, leaving 6 bases not matched to a gene. The CDR3 runs to 16 residues. Here the CDR3 reads CASSPKGQGATDTQYF. In DNA, the CDR3 is TGTGCCAGCAGCCCGAAGGGACAGGGGGCAACAGATACGCAGTATTTT.

The CDR3: CASSSEAGVSYEQYF. The CDR3 DNA reads as TGCGCCAGCAGCAGCGAAGCGGGAGTCTCCTACGAGCAGTACTTC. V and J are TRBV5-1 and TRBJ2-7; 8 bases map to TRBD2. V shed 4 bases, J shed 0 bases, and the junction held 6 bases outside the gene matches. There are 15 residues in the CDR3. In germline, CDR1 is SGHRS, CDR2 YFSETQ.

CDR3 sequence: CAGHRGDFTGELFF. CDR3 nucleotides: TGTGCCGGTCACAGGGGGGACTTCACCGGGGAGCTGTTTTTT. The rearrangement uses TRBV6-1 and TRBJ2-2, with 8 bases matching TRBD1. The V gene's germline CDR1 is MNHNS and CDR2 SASEGT. The trim removed 11 bases at V and 4 bases at J, leaving 9 bases unmatched. This CDR3 spans 14 amino acids.

The chain employs TRBV7-2 and TRBJ1-6; 8 bases line up with TRBD1. The CDR3 spans 15 residues. Germline lookup yields CDR1 SGHTA and CDR2 FQGNSA. J lost 7 bases, V lost 9 bases, and 11 bases had no gene match. CDR3 nucleotides: TGTGCCAGTACCTTAGTACAGGGGGGAAATTCACCCCTCCACTTT. As protein: CASTLVQGGNSPLHF.

This clone was recorded a few times. V and J are TRBV10-2 and TRBJ1-5, with D possibly being TRBD1 (6 bases). V shed 4 bases and J shed 3 bases, with 10 bases lying between them. The germline CDR1 and CDR2 sequences are WSHSY and SAAADI. The CDR3 is 14 residues long. The CDR3 sequence: CASSGQANNQPQHF. In nucleotides, the CDR3 is TGCGCCAGCAGTGGACAGGCGAACAATCAGCCCCAGCATTTT.

This chain joins TRBV27 and TRBJ2-7; 10 bases agree with TRBD2. CDR1 and CDR2 from the germline V gene are MNHEY and SMNVEV (reference sequence). The junction had 9 bases not matched to a gene; V was cut back by 5 bases and J by 5 bases. The CDR3 runs 15 residues. The CDR3 DNA follows: TGTGCCAGCAGTAGAATAGCGGGAGGTTCCCACGAGCAGTACTTC. It specifies CASSRIAGGSHEQYF.

This chain connects TRBV4-1 to TRBJ2-7; D is unresolved. Trimming shortened V by 1 base and J by 3 bases, and 7 bases separated the two germline ends. In germline, CDR1 is MGHRA, CDR2 YSYEKL. The CDR3 is 13 residues long. CDR3 sequence: CASSQGLGYEQYF. DNA of the CDR3: TGCGCCAGCAGCCAAGGGCTAGGCTACGAGCAGTACTTC.

In its sample, this clone was seen a few times. The chain recombines TRBV9 with TRBJ2-1, with TRBD2 matching over 8 bases. CDR1 is SGDLS, CDR2 YYNGEE, per germline. Trimming removed 2 bases from V and 6 bases from J; junction bases left unmatched: 7. This CDR3 has 15 residues. The CDR3 bases are TGTGCCAGCAGCGTGAGCGGGAGTAGGGGCAATGAGCAGTTCTTC. Encoded protein: CASSVSGSRGNEQFF. Drawing the rest from reference TRBV9 and TRBJ2-1, the complete variable domain is DSGVTQTPKHLITATGQRVTLRCSPRSGDLSVYWYQQSLDQGLQFLIQYYNGEERAKGNILERFSAQQFPDLHSELNLSSLELGDSALYFCASSVSGSRGNEQFFGPGTRLTVL.

Worth noting for this clone: Germline and junction disagree at one end, which may indicate a read error. The chain has TRBV5-1 and TRBJ2-7; 8 bases align to TRBD1. The CDR3 contains 14 residues. CDR1 is SGHRS and CDR2 is YFSETQ in the germline V gene. CDR3 sequence reads: CVSSSFTTGGEQYF. The CDR3 nucleotides are TGCGTCAGCAGCTCCTTCACAACAGGGGGCGAGCAGTACTTC.

The chain uses TRBV9 and TRBJ1-4, with unresolved D. Germline values: CDR1 SGDLS, CDR2 YYNGEE. Between the trimmed V and J ends, which lost 3 bases and 4 bases, there was a span of 13 bases. The CDR3 is 15 residues long. DNA of the CDR3: TGTGCCAGCAGCGCTGCGGGATCACATAATGAAAAACTGTTTTTT. Translating gives CASSAAGSHNEKLFF.

The chain recombines TRBV19 with TRBJ1-3, with D possibly TRBD1 on 5 matching bases. Germline assignment: CDR1 LNHDA and CDR2 SQIVND (reference sequence). The CDR3 is 16 residues long. Trimming removed 6 bases from V and 0 bases from J, with 15 bases in between. The CDR3 reads CASRDSSGFSGNTIYF. The CDR3 region has the DNA TGTGCCAGTAGAGACTCTTCAGGGTTCTCTGGAAACACCATATATTTT. The full variable domain, with the rest looked up from reference TRBV19 and TRBJ1-3, is DGGITQSPKYLFRKEGQNVTLSCEQNLNHDAMYWYRQDPGQGLRLIYYSQIVNDFQKGDIAEGYSVSREKKESFPLTVTSAQKNPTAFYLCASRDSSGFSGNTIYFGEGSWLTVV.

The DNA for the CDR3 is TGCAGCGTTGGGGGTCTAGCGGGTAACTCCTACGAGCAGTACTTC. Translated: CSVGGLAGNSYEQYF. The chain has TRBV29-1 and TRBJ2-7; 8 bases map to TRBD2. The V gene end was trimmed by 4 bases and the J gene end by 0 bases; junction bases not matched to a gene: 8. The CDR3 covers 15 residues. Germline CDR1 is SQVTM and CDR2 is ANQGSEA.

The chain carries TRBV7-8 and TRBJ2-5; 15 bases agree with TRBD2. Per germline, CDR1 SGHVS and CDR2 FQNEAQ. V gave up 6 bases and J gave up 5 bases; unmatched junction bases: 16. The CDR3 spans 19 residues. CDR3 nucleotide sequence: TGTGCCAGCAGTACCAGACCGGGACTAGCGGGGGGTGAGGAGGAGACCCAGTACTTC. This codes for CASSTRPGLAGGEEETQYF.

The rearrangement joins TRBV5-1 to TRBJ2-6; the D is unclear. The CDR3 is 17 residues long. Between the trimmed V and J ends, which lost 3 bases and 0 bases, there was a span of 13 bases. In germline, CDR1 is SGHRS, CDR2 YFSETQ. As DNA, the CDR3 is TGCGCCAGCAGCTCCCAGATCACCTTCTCTGGGGCCAACGTCCTGACTTTC. Its protein product is CASSSQITFSGANVLTF. Full variable domain (remainder filled in from reference TRBV5-1 and TRBJ2-6): KAGVTQTPRYLIKTRGQQVTLSCSPISGHRSVSWYQQTPGQGLQFLFEYFSETQRNKGNFPGRFSGRQFSNSRSEMNVSTLELGDSALYLCASSSQITFSGANVLTFGAGSRLTVL.

The V call is TRBV5-1, the J call TRBJ2-7; 14 bases are shared with TRBD2. Trimming at V came to 6 bases and at J to 0 bases, leaving 8 bases not matched to a gene. The germline gives CDR1 SGHRS, CDR2 YFSETQ. CDR3 length equals 17 residues. The CDR3 region is CASKRTSGGPNSYEQYF. As DNA, the CDR3 is TGCGCCAGCAAAAGGACTAGCGGGGGGCCGAACTCCTACGAGCAGTACTTC.

This clone was observed a few times. The gene calls are TRBV6-1 and TRBJ1-2; 7 nucleotides match TRBD1. The germline V gene encodes CDR1 MNHNS and CDR2 SASEGT. Trimming took 5 bases from V and 4 from J; bases not matched to a gene: 1. The CDR3 length is 12 residues. Written as DNA, the CDR3 is TGTGCCAGCAGTACAGGGGTCTATGGCTACACCTTC. This encodes CASSTGVYGYTF.